The clone carrying this T cell receptor (beta chain) was seen more than once but under ten times. CDR3 length: 15 residues. V lost 1 base to trimming and J lost 2 bases, with 11 bases between them. Germline V gene data show CDR1 as LNHNV and CDR2 as YYDKDF (reference sequence). This sample is part of a study of T cells in Graves' hyperthyroidism and ophthalmopathy. Patients having uncontrolled infection, another autoimmune disease, pregnancy or lactation were not included. Amplified TCR beta CDR3 regions derived from RNA transcripts. HTBI primers were employed in a first-round RT-PCR of the TCR CDR3. TCRdb analysed the multiplex PCR reads with MiXCR anew, one entry per CDR3 protein. The profile shows approximately 600,000 distinct CDR3 sequences, less than 25% of them singletons.

V and J are TRBV15 and TRBJ2-5; the D gene is possibly TRBD1 (6 bases). The source of this sequence is a man aged 25-45 years with Graves' ophthalmopathy. Sequences were obtained from blood. CDR3 loop: CATSRARTEQETQYF. The CDR3 nucleotides are TGTGCCACCAGCAGAGCCCGGACAGAGCAAGAGACCCAGTACTTC.